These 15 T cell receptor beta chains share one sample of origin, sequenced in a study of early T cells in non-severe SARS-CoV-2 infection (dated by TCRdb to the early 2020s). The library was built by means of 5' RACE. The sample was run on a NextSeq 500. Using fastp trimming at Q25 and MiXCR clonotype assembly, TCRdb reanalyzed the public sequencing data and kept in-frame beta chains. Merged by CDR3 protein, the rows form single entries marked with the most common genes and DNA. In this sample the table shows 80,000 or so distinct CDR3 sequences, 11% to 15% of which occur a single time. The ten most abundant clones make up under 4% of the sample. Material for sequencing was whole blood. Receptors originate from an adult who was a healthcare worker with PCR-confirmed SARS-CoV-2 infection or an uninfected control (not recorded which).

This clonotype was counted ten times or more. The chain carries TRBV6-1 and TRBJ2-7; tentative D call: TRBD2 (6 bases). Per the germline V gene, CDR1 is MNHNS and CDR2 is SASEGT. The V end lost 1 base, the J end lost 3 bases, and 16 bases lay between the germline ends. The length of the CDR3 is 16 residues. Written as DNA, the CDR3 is TGTGCCAGCAGTGAAGTAGCGGCGGCCCGCTTCTACGAGCAGTACTTC. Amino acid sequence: CASSEVAAARFYEQYF.

As DNA, the CDR3 is TGTGCCAGCAGTGAAGCGGGGACAGGGGGCAGGGAGCAGTTCTTC. It specifies CASSEAGTGGREQFF. The chain is built from TRBV2 and TRBJ2-1, with 12 bases lining up with TRBD1. Germline V lookup: CDR1 SNHLY, CDR2 FYNNEI. Trimming at V came to 0 bases and at J to 10 bases, leaving 4 bases not matched to a gene. CDR3 length equals 15 residues.

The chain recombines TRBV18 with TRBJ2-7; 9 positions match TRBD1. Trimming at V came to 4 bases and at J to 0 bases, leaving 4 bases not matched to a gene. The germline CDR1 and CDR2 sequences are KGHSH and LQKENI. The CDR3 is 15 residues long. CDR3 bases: TGTGCCAGCTCACGGGGACAGGGAACCTCCTACGAGCAGTACTTC. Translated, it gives CASSRGQGTSYEQYF.

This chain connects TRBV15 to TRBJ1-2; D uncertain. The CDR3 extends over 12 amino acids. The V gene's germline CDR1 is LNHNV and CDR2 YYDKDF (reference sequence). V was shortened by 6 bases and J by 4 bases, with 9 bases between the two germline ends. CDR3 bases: TGTGCCACCAGGGACGAGAGCTATGGCTACACCTTC. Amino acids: CATRDESYGYTF.

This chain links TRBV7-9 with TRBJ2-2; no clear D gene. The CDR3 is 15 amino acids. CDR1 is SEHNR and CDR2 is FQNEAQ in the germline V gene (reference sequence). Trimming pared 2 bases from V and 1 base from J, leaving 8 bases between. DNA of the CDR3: TGTGCCAGCAGCTTATTAAGGCAGAACACCGGGGAGCTGTTTTTT. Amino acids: CASSLLRQNTGELFF.

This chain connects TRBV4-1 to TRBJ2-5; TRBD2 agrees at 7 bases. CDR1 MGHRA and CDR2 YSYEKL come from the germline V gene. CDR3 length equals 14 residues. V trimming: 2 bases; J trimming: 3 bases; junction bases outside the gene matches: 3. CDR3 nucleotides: TGCGCCAGCAGCCAATTAGGACTAGAAGAGACCCAGTACTTC. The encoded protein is CASSQLGLEETQYF.

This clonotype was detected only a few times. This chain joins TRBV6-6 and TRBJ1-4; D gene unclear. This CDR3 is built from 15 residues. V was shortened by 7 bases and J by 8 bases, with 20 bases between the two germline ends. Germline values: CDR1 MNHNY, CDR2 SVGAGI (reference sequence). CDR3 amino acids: CASIHERVVGEKLFF. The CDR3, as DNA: TGTGCCAGCATCCACGAGAGGGTCGTCGGAGAAAAACTGTTTTTT.

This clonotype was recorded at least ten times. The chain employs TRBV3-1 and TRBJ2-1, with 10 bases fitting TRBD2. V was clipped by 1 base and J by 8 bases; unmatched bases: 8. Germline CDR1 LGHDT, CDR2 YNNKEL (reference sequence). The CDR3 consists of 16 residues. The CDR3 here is CASSQVGGLAEHEQFF. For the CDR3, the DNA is TGTGCCAGCAGCCAAGTTGGAGGACTAGCGGAGCATGAGCAGTTCTTC.

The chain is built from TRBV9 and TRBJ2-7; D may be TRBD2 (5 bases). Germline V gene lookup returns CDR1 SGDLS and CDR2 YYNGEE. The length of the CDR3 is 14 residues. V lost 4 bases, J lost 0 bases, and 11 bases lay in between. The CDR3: CASSPWERSYEQYF. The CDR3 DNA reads TGTGCCAGCAGCCCCTGGGAGCGCTCCTACGAGCAGTACTTC.

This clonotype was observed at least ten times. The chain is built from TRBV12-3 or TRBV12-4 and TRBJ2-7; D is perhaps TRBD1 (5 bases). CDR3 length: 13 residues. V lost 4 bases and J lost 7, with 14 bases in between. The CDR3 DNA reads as TGTGCCAGCAGTTCACCCAGGGCTTGGGAGCAGTACTTC. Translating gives CASSSPRAWEQYF.

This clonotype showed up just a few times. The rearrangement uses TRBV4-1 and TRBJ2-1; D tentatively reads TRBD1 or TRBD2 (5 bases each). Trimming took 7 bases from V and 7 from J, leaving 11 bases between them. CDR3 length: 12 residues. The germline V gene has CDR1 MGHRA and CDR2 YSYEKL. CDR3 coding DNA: TGCGCCAGCATAGGGGCGGGTAATGAGCAGTTCTTC. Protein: CASIGAGNEQFF.

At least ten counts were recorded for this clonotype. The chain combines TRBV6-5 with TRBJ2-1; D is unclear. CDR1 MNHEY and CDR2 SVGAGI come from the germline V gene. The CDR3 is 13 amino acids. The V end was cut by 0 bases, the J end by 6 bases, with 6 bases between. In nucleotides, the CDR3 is TGTGCCAGCAGTTACTCGGCTACCAATGAGCAGTTCTTC. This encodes CASSYSATNEQFF.

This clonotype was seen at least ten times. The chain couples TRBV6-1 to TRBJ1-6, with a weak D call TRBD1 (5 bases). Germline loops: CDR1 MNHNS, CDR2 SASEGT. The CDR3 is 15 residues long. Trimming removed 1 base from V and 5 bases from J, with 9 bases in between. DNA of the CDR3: TGTGCCAGCAGTGAAGGGGGACTGCATAATTCACCCCTCCACTTT. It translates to CASSEGGLHNSPLHF.

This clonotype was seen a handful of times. The CDR3 coding sequence is TGTGCCAGCAGCGTAGGGCAGGGCAATAATTCACCCCTCCACTTT. Residues: CASSVGQGNNSPLHF. This chain uses TRBV9 with TRBJ1-6, with D perhaps TRBD1 (5 bases). V was pared by 0 bases and J by 5 bases, with 9 bases between. Germline-derived CDR1 and CDR2 are SGDLS and YYNGEE. CDR3 length: 15 amino acids. Variable domain in full (rest from reference TRBV9 and TRBJ1-6): DSGVTQTPKHLITATGQRVTLRCSPRSGDLSVYWYQQSLDQGLQFLIQYYNGEERAKGNILERFSAQQFPDLHSELNLSSLELGDSALYFCASSVGQGNNSPLHFGNGTRLTVT.

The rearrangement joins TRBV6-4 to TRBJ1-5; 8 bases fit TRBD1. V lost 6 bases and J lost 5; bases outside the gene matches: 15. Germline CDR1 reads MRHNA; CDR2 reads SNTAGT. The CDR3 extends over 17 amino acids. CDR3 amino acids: CASRKVRRTGKDQPQHF. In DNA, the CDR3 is TGTGCCAGCAGAAAAGTTAGACGGACAGGGAAAGATCAGCCCCAGCATTTT.